This TCR beta chain was observed in a study of CD8 T cell repertoires and HIV-1 epitope variants (TCRdb year 2020). Context from the whole study: T cells were stimulated in separate culture wells with each of twenty-five peptides representing autologous and known Gag and Nef epitope variants. The control conditions were a CMV, EBV and flu peptide pool, the Ebola AY9 epitope as a negative control, and a well with no peptide. The epitopes tested were three Gag epitope families plus Nef HW9 and YT9. T cells were enriched using the EasySep Human T Cell Enrichment Kit and were co-cultured with equal numbers of autologous T cell-negative cells serving as antigen-presenting cells. Cultures were maintained for approximately ten days in IMDM with gentamicin, and half-media changes adding IL-2, IL-7 and IL-15 were performed on days 3 and 7. An aliquot of 1M T cells was set aside as an uncultured baseline condition, separate from the approximately 83 T cell cultures. A total of about 83 T cell cultures were run, with each culture condition performed in triplicate except for one peptide, which was performed in duplicate. What the research found in general, with its limitations: The assay identified only TCR beta chains and indicated proliferation in response to antigen, without indicating T cell function or cytokine profile. Five clonotypes recognized the Nef KF9 family and one clonotype recognized the HW9 family, while no responses were seen to the TAALDMSHF plasma variant. The study identified eight to ten antigen-specific TCR beta clonotypes, about six of which appeared to be cross-reactive for autologous or known escape epitope variants.

Sequencing of TCR beta CDR3 regions was done on the immunoSEQ platform at survey depth. The QIAamp DNA micro kit was used to extract genomic DNA from every cultured and uncultured CD8+ T cell population. The authors processed their data as follows. Samples with fewer than 5,000 productive reads were excluded, resulting in the removal of about 6.5% of the roughly 80 HIV peptide-stimulated cultures. A MANAFEST web app trimmed sequences to CDR3 and removed nonproductive sequences, CDR3s under 5 amino acids, and those not starting C or ending F/W. Antigen-specific clonotypes had to expand in at least 2 of 3 replicates versus no-peptide control at FDR 0.01, only within one epitope family. A frequency at least fivefold higher than in wells stimulated with peptides from other epitope families was additionally required for specific clonotypes. TCRdb took this table from immuneACCESS and kept in-frame rearrangements with V and J called. Such tables lack part of the clones; where checked against another copy, unresolved V genes explain under half of the gap, and the rest is unexplained. V and J calls and clone size are those listed in that table; D and trimming were worked out from the DNA. This sample gives around 5,200 clones in total; 64% of them show up just once. 44% of the sample belongs to the ten largest clones.

Points on this clone: This receptor's antigen is unknown. No per-base quality is available; no much larger clone lies one base away.

The EasySep Human CD8+ T Cell Enrichment Kit was used on day 10 to isolate CD8+ T cells from every culture. Sequences MDHEN (CDR1) and SYDVKM (CDR2) are obtained from the germline V gene. V trim: 2 bases; J trim: 2 bases; unmatched bases: 0. From cysteine to phenylalanine, the CDR3 is 15 amino acids long. Just CDR3 DNA is preserved here, 45 bases in frame from base 1. The chain is made from TRBV28 and TRBJ2-1; the central 10 bases match TRBD2. Sample: cultured CD8+ T cells derived from PBMCs. The clonotype originates from a male donor with HIV. The CDR3 has the sequence CASSLSGGAYNEQFF. The DNA sequence is given as TGTGCCAGCAGTTTAAGCGGGGGGGCCTACAATGAGCAGTTCTTC.